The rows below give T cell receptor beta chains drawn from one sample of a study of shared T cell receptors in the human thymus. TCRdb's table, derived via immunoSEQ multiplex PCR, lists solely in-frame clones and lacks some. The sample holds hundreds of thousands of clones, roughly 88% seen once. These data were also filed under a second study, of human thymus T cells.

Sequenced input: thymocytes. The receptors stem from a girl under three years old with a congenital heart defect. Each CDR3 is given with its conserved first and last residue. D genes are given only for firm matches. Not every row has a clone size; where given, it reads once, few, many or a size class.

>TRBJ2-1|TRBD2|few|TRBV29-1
TGCAGCGTTGAAGTAACCCTAGGGGACTACCGGACGGCCCCGATGTACAATGAGCAGTTCTTC
CSVEVTLGDYRTAPMYNEQFF
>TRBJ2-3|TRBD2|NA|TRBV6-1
TGTGCCAGCAGGGACGCGGGGGTCACAGATACGCAGTATTTT
CASRDAGVTDTQYF
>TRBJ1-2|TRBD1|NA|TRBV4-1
TGCGCCAGCAGCCAAAGTTTGAGGGGGCGCGGGGGCTACACCTTC
CASSQSLRGRGGYTF
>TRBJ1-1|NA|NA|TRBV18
TGTGCCAGCTCACCCCTTAAAACTGAAGCTTTCTTT
CASSPLKTEAFF
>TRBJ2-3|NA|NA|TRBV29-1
TGCAGCGTCGTACAGGGAAGGTGCACAGATACGCAGTATTTT
CSVVQGRCTDTQYF
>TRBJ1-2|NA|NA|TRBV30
TGTGCCTGGTATTTCCGGGGGTATGGCTACACCTTC
CAWYFRGYGYTF
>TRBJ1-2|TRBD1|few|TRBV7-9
TGTGCCAGCAGCCGGGGGGGACAGTTCTATGGCTACACCTTC
CASSRGGQFYGYTF
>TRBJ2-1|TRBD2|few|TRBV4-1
TGCGCCAGCAGCCACCGGACTAGCGATACCTACAATGAGCAGTTCTTC
CASSHRTSDTYNEQFF
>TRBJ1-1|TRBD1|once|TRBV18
TGTGCCAGCTCATTCGAACAGGGGATTAACACTGAAGCTTTCTTT
CASSFEQGINTEAFF
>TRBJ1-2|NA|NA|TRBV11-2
TGTGCCAGCAGCCGGAATCCTAACAGGTCTTGGGGCTACACCTTC
CASSRNPNRSWGYTF
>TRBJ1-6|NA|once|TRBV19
TGTGCCAGTGGACTGCTTAATTCACCCCTCCACTTT
CASGLLNSPLHF
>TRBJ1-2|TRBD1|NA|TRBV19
TGTGCCAGTAGTAAAGGGGACGGACAGGGGGCTTTTGGCTACACCTTC
CASSKGDGQGAFGYTF
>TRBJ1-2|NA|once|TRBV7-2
TGTGCCAGCAGCTACGGAGGTTTTGGGTATGGCTACACCTTC
CASSYGGFGYGYTF
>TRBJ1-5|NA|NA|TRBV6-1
TGTGCCAGCAGGAGAGGACAGTGCAGACAGCCCCAGCATTTT
CASRRGQCRQPQHF
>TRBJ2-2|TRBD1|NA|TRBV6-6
TGTGCCAGCAGTGTCCGGGGACAGGGGACCGGGGAGCTGTTTTTT
CASSVRGQGTGELFF